This T cell receptor (beta chain) stems from a study of identical twins' blood T cells. General observations from the study: Twins shared more top CDR3 clonotypes than unrelated donors did. V gene usage reportedly matched far better within twin pairs than unrelated donors.

The table lists this clonotype with a few counts. Its antigen remains unknown. Germline values: CDR1 SQVTM, CDR2 ANQGSEA. With 6 bases clipped from V and 4 bases from J, the junction kept 5 bases outside the gene matches. The CDR3 contains 13 residues. From the 5' RACE reads, TCRdb called clonotypes with MiXCR, one entry per CDR3 protein. This table has a few hundred thousand distinct CDR3 sequences, roughly 27% appearing once. The chain uses TRBV29-1 and TRBJ2-7, with TRBD2 identical over 11 bases. The sequence was collected from a woman aged 18-55 years in good health. Material: PBMCs. The CDR3 DNA reads TGCAGCGTCGGGACTAGCGGACTTTACGAGCAGTACTTC. Protein product: CSVGTSGLYEQYF.